These 8 T cell receptor beta chains were all obtained from the same sample, sequenced in a study of blood T cell repertoires in COVID-19. Profiling relied on immunoSEQ multiplex PCR, and the TCRdb table lists in-frame clones only, not all of them. In the table there are fewer than 450,000 clones, around nine tenths of which are singletons. The source material was peripheral blood. The source of these receptors is a woman aged 18-35 years who had recovered from COVID-19.

The chain combines TRBV5-4 with TRBJ1-4; 7 bases fit TRBD1. The junction had 6 bases not matched to a gene; V was cut back by 2 bases and J by 8 bases. The CDR3 consists of 14 residues. Germline values: CDR1 SGHNT, CDR2 YYREEE (reference sequence). CDR3 loop: CASSLGGLREKLFF. The CDR3 region has the DNA TGTGCCAGCAGCTTAGGGGGCTTGAGGGAAAAACTGTTTTTT. The full variable domain, in which reference TRBV5-4 and TRBJ1-4 provide the parts outside the CDR3, is ETGVTQSPTHLIKTRGQQVTLRCSSQSGHNTVSWYQQALGQGPQFIFQYYREEENGRGNFPPRFSGLQFPNYSSELNVNALELDDSALYLCASSLGGLREKLFFGSGTQLSVL.

The J gene is TRBJ1-1, the V gene TRBV10-2; 10 nucleotides agree with TRBD1. The CDR3 covers 14 residues. V shed 6 bases and J 5 bases; nucleotides not matched to a gene: 6. Germline V gene sequence: CDR1 WSHSY, CDR2 SAAADI. CDR3 bases: TGCGCCAGCAGGGAAGGACAGGGGGGGACTGAAGCTTTCTTT. Translation: CASREGQGGTEAFF.

The chain carries TRBV7-2 and TRBJ2-3, with 10 bases lining up with TRBD2. Trimming took 4 bases from V and 0 from J; bases not matched to a gene: 7. Germline V gene data show CDR1 as SGHTA and CDR2 as FQGNSA. The CDR3 totals 17 residues. Here the CDR3 DNA reads TGTGCCAGCAGCTCGAATAGCGGGAGGCCGAGCACAGATACGCAGTATTTT. The encoded protein is CASSSNSGRPSTDTQYF. Drawing the rest from reference TRBV7-2 and TRBJ2-3, the complete variable domain is GAGVSQSPSNKVTEKGKDVELRCDPISGHTALYWYRQSLGQGLEFLIYFQGNSAPDKSGLPSDRFSAERTGGSVSTLTIQRTQQEDSAVYLCASSSNSGRPSTDTQYFGPGTRLTVL.

The J gene is TRBJ1-6, the V gene TRBV9, with D unresolved. Trimming pared 7 bases from V and 6 bases from J, leaving 11 bases between. Germline lookup yields CDR1 SGDLS and CDR2 YYNGEE. The CDR3 is 13 amino acids. DNA of the CDR3: TGTGCCAGCTCCTATGGGAGTAATTCACCCCTCCACTTT. Protein sequence: CASSYGSNSPLHF.

Of note for this clone: Other DNA sequences from this sample encode an identical CDR3 as well. The chain employs TRBV6-2 or TRBV6-3 and TRBJ2-1, with 11 bases fitting TRBD2. The CDR3 covers 14 residues. Germline V lookup: CDR1 MNHEY, CDR2 SVGEGT. V shed 6 bases and J 9 bases; nucleotides not matched to a gene: 7. The CDR3 sequence is CASSPLAGVGEQFF. CDR3 sequence (DNA): TGTGCCAGCAGCCCACTAGCGGGAGTCGGTGAGCAGTTCTTC.

This chain connects TRBV7-2 to TRBJ2-1, with 8 bases that match TRBD2. V was pared by 1 base and J by 9 bases, with 14 bases of the junction left unmatched. The CDR3 covers 17 residues. The germline V gene encodes CDR1 SGHTA and CDR2 FQGNSA. CDR3: CASSLVGSGRALGEQFF. The CDR3, as DNA: TGTGCCAGCAGCTTAGTCGGTTCCGGGAGGGCCCTTGGTGAGCAGTTCTTC.

The rearrangement joins TRBV15 to TRBJ2-2, with 12 bases matching TRBD2. V shed 0 bases, J shed 5 bases, and the junction held 10 bases outside the gene matches. The germline V gene encodes CDR1 LNHNV and CDR2 YYDKDF (reference sequence). The CDR3 totals 19 residues. In DNA form, the CDR3 reads TGTGCCACCAGCAGAGATCGGATGGGACTAGCGGGCCGAACCGGGGAGCTGTTTTTT. Translation: CATSRDRMGLAGRTGELFF.

The chain couples TRBV6-6 to TRBJ2-7; 7 nucleotides align to TRBD1. Germline V CDR1 and CDR2: MNHNY, SVGAGI (reference sequence). The CDR3 runs 13 residues. J gave up 6 bases and V 6 bases, and 8 bases lay outside the gene matches. The CDR3 DNA follows: TGTGCCAGCAGAAGACAGGGAATCTCCGAGCAGTACGTC. It encodes CASRRQGISEQYV.